This T cell receptor beta chain emerged from a study of control samples from healthy donors and cancer patients. The CDR3 is made up of 11 amino acids. Germline V CDR1 and CDR2: DFQATT, SNEGSKA (reference sequence). Trimming took 6 bases from V and 4 from J, leaving 7 bases between them. Assay used: immunoSEQ multiplex PCR; TCRdb lists only in-frame clones, some missing. The table records fewer than 200,000 clones, 85% to 95% of them present only once. This clone was recorded once. Other DNA sequences from this sample encode an identical CDR3 as well. Sequencing input: blood. The sequence derives from a woman aged 60-75 years in good health. The chain couples TRBV20-1 to TRBJ2-1; D possibly corresponds to TRBD2 (5 bases). The CDR3 reads CSARGYNEQFF. DNA for the CDR3: TGCAGTGCCCGGGGATACAATGAGCAGTTCTTC.